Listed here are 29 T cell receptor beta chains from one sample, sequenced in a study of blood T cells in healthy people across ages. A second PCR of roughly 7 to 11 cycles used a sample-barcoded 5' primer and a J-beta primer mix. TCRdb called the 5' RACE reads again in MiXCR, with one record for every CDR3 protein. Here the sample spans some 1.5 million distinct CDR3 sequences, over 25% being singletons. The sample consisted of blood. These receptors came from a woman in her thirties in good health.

The CDR3 is CASRAPGGRQGVETQYF. DNA for the CDR3: TGTGCCAGCAGAGCACCCGGGGGGAGACAGGGAGTAGAGACCCAGTACTTC. This chain connects TRBV7-2 to TRBJ2-5; TRBD1 or TRBD2 may be the D gene (7 bases each). Germline CDR1 and CDR2: SGHTA and FQGNSA. This CDR3 comprises 17 residues. V lost 6 bases and J 4 bases, leaving 24 bases between the germline ends.

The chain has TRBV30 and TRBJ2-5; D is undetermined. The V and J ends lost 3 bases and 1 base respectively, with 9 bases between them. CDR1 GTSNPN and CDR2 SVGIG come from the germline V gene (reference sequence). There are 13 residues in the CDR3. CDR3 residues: CAWSFQPQETQYF. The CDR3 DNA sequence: TGTGCCTGGAGCTTCCAACCCCAAGAGACCCAGTACTTC.

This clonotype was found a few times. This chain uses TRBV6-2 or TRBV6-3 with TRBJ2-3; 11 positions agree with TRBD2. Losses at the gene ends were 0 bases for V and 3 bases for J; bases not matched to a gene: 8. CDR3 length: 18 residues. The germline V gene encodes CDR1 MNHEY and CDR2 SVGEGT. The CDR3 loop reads CASSYSRLAGGPTDTQYF. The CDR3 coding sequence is TGTGCCAGCAGTTACTCCAGGCTAGCGGGGGGACCGACAGATACGCAGTATTTT.

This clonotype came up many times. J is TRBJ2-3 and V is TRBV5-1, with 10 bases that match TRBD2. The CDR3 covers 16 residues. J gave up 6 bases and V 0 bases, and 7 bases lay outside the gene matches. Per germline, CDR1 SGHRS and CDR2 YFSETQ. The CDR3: CASSLGLAGTQDTQYF. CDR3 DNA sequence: TGCGCCAGCAGCTTGGGACTAGCGGGTACGCAGGATACGCAGTATTTT.

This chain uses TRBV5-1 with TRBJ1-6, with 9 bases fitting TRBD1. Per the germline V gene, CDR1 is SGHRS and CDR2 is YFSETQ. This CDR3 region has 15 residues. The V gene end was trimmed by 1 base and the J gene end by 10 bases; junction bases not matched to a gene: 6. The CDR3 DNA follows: TGCGCCAGCAGCTTGTCCGGGACAGGGAGATCACCCCTCCACTTT. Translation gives CASSLSGTGRSPLHF.

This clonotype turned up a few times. In nucleotides, the CDR3 is TGCAGTGCTATGGGACTAGCGGGGGACTACGAGCAGTACTTC. Translating it yields CSAMGLAGDYEQYF. The chain couples TRBV20-1 to TRBJ2-7; the match to TRBD2 covers 14 bases. The CDR3 totals 14 residues. Looked up from germline, CDR1 is DFQATT and CDR2 is SNEGSKA (reference sequence). V lost 4 bases, J lost 3 bases, and 2 bases stayed unmatched.

This CDR3 reads CASSQEKALNNEQFF. The CDR3, as DNA: TGTGCCAGCAGCCAAGAGAAGGCTTTGAACAATGAGCAGTTCTTC. J is TRBJ2-1 and V is TRBV14; D remains ambiguous. CDR1 is SGHDN, CDR2 FVKESK, per germline. The CDR3 totals 15 residues. Trimming shortened V by 0 bases and J by 5 bases, and 11 bases separated the two germline ends.

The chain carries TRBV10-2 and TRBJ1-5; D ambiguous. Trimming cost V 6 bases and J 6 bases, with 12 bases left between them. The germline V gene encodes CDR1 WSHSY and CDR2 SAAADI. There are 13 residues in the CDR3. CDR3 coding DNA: TGCGCCAGCAGACCGGATTTTGTTCAGCCCCAGCATTTT. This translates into CASRPDFVQPQHF.

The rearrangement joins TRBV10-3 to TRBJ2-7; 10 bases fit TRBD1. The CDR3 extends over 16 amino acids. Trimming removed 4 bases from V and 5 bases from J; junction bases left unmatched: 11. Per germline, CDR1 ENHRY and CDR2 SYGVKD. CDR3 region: CAISGGTGVVFDEQYF. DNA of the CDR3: TGTGCCATCAGTGGTGGGACAGGGGTGGTGTTCGACGAGCAGTACTTC.

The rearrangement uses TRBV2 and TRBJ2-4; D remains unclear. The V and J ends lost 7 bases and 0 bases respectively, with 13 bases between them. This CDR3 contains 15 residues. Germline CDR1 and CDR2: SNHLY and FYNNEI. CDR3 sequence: CASNTSPIAKNIQYF. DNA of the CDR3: TGTGCCAGCAACACGAGTCCGATAGCCAAAAACATTCAGTACTTC.

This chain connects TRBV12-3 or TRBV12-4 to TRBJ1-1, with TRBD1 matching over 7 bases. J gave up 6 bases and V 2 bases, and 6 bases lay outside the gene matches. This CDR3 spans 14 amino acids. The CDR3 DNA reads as TGTGCCAGCAGTTTAATTGGACAGGTTCCTGAAGCTTTCTTT. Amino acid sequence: CASSLIGQVPEAFF.

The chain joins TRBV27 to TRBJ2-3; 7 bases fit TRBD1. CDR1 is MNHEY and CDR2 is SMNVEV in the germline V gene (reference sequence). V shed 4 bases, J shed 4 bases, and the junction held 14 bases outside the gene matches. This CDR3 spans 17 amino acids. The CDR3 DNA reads TGTGCCAGCAGTTCCCCCTGGAGAGGGGGCGCGGCAGATACGCAGTATTTT. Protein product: CASSSPWRGGAADTQYF.

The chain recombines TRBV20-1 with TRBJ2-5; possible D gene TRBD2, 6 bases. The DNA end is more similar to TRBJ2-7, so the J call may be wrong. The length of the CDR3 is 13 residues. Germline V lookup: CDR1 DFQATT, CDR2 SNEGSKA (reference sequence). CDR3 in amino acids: CSVWGRDLLEQYF. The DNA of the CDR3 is TGCAGTGTATGGGGTAGGGACTTACTCGAGCAGTACTTC.

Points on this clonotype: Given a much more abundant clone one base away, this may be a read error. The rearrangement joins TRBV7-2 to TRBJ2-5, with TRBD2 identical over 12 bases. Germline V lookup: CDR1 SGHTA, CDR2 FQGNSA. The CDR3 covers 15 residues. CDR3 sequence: CASSILAGGREAQYF. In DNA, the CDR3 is TGTGCCAGCAGCATACTAGCGGGAGGTAGAGAGGCCCAGTACTTC.

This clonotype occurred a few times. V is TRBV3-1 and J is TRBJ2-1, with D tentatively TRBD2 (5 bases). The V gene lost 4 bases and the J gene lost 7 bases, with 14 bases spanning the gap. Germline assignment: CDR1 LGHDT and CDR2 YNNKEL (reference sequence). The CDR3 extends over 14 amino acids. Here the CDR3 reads CASSLRAQANEQFF. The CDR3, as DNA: TGTGCCAGCAGCCTGCGGGCCCAGGCAAATGAGCAGTTCTTC.

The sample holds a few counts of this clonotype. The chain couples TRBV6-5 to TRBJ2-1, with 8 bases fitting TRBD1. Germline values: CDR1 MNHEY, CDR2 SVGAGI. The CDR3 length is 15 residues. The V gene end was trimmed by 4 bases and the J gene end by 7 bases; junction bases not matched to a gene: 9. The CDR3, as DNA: TGTGCCAGCAGTTCCCAGGACAGGGTGGGGAATGAGCAGTTCTTC. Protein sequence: CASSSQDRVGNEQFF.

The CDR3 is CASSLGHMVAGYEQYF. Here the CDR3 DNA reads TGTGCCAGCAGCTTAGGTCACATGGTCGCGGGGTACGAGCAGTACTTC. The chain is built from TRBV11-2 and TRBJ2-7; D may be TRBD2 (6 bases). Germline V CDR1 and CDR2: SGHAT, FQNNGV. The V end lost 1 base, the J end lost 4 bases, and 17 bases lay between the germline ends. This CDR3 contains 16 residues.

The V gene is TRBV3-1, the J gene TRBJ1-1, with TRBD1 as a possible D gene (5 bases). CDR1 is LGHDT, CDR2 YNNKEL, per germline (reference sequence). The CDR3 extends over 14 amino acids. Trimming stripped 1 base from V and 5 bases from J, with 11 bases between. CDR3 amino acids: CASSQAGQETEAFF. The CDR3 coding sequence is TGTGCCAGCAGCCAAGCGGGGCAGGAGACTGAAGCTTTCTTT.

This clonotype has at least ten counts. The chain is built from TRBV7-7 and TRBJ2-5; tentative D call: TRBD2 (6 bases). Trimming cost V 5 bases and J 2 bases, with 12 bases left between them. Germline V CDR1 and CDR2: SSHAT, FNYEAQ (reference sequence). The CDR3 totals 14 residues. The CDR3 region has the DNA TGTGCCAGCAGCCCCCTCGGGGGACAAGAGACCCAGTACTTC. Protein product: CASSPLGGQETQYF.

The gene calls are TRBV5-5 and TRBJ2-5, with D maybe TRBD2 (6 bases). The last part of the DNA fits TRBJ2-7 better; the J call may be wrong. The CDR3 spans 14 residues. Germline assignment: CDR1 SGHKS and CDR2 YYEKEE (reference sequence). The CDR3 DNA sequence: TGTGCCAGCAGCTTGAATGGAGGGGTCGACGAGCAGTACTTC. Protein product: CASSLNGGVDEQYF.

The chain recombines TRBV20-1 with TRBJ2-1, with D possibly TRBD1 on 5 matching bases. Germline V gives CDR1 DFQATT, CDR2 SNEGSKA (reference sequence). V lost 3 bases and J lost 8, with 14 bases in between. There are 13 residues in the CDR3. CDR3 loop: CSASSQGGDEQFF. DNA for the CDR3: TGCAGTGCTAGCAGTCAGGGTGGGGATGAGCAGTTCTTC.

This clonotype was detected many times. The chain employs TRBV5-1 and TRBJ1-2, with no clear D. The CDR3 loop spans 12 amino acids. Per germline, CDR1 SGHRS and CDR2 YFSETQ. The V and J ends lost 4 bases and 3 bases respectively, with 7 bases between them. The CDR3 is CASSGIDYGYTF. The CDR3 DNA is TGCGCCAGCAGCGGGATTGACTATGGCTACACCTTC.

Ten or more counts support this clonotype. The DNA of the CDR3 is TGTGCCAGCAGCCCATCTCAGGGGAGTGGGGCCAACGTCCTGACTTTC. Encoded protein: CASSPSQGSGANVLTF. The chain couples TRBV7-3 to TRBJ2-6, with D tentatively TRBD1 (6 bases). Trimming took off 5 bases at V and 3 bases at J, with 14 bases between the two ends. The CDR3 extends over 16 amino acids. Germline V gives CDR1 SGHTA, CDR2 FQGTGA. Based on the CDR3 plus reference TRBV7-3 and TRBJ2-6, the full variable domain is GAGVSQTPSNKVTEKGKYVELRCDPISGHTALYWYRQSLGQGPEFLIYFQGTGAADDSGLPNDRFFAVRPEGSVSTLKIQRTERGDSAVYLCASSPSQGSGANVLTFGAGSRLTVL.

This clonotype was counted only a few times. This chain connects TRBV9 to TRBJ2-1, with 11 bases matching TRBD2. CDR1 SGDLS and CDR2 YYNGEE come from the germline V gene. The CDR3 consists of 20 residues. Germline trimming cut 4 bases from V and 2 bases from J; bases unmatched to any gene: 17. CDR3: CASSPFRLAGGPKTYNEQFF. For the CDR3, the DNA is TGTGCCAGCAGCCCCTTCAGGCTAGCGGGGGGCCCAAAAACCTACAATGAGCAGTTCTTC.

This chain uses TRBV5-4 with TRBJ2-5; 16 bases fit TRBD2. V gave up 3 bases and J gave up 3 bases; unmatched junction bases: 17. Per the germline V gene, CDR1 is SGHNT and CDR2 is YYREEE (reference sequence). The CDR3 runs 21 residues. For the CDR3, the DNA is TGTGCCAGCAGCTCAACCACCGGGACTAGCGGGGGGGGCTATCCGAAAGAGACCCAGTACTTC. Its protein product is CASSSTTGTSGGGYPKETQYF.

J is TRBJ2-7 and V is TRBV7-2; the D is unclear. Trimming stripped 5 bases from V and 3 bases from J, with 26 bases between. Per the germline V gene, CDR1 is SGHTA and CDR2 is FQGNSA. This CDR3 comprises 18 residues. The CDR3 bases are TGTGCCAGCAGCGTAGAGGCGCTCTCCAATACCCCCGGCTACGAGCAGTACTTC. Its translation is CASSVEALSNTPGYEQYF. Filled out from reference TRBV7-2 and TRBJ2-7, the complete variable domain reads GAGVSQSPSNKVTEKGKDVELRCDPISGHTALYWYRQSLGQGLEFLIYFQGNSAPDKSGLPSDRFSAERTGGSVSTLTIQRTQQEDSAVYLCASSVEALSNTPGYEQYFGPGTRLTVT.

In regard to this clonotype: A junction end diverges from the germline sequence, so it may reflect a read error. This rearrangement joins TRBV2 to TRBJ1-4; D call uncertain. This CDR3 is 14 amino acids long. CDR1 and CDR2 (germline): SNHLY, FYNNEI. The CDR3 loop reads CASSRLGGNEKRFF. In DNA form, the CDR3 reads TGTGCCAGCAGCCGCTTGGGAGGAAATGAAAAACGGTTTTTT.

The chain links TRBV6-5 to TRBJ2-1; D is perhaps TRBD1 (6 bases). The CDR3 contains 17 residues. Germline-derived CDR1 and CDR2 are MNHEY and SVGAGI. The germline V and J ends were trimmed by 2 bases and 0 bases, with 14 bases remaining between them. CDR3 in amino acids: CASSYVRGHSSYNEQFF. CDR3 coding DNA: TGTGCCAGCAGTTACGTCAGGGGTCATAGCTCCTACAATGAGCAGTTCTTC.

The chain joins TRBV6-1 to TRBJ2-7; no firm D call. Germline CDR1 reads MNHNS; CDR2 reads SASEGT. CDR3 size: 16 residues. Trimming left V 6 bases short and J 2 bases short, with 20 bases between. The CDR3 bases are TGTGCCAGCAGGGCCCTTTGGGCCGAAGGAACCTACGAGCAGTACTTC. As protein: CASRALWAEGTYEQYF.